The 13 T cell receptor beta chains presented below share a single source sample, sequenced in a study of blood T cell repertoires in COVID-19. Measured with immunoSEQ multiplex PCR; TCRdb has only the in-frame clones, and not every one. There are 200,000 to 300,000 clones in the sample; roughly 84% occur only once, and 4.2% lies in the top ten. Specimen: peripheral blood. These receptors were collected from a man aged 55 to 70 with acute or convalescent COVID-19.

This chain links TRBV6-1 with TRBJ2-7; 8 bases match TRBD2. The CDR3 runs 18 residues. The V gene's germline CDR1 is MNHNS and CDR2 SASEGT. J gave up 4 bases and V 0 bases, and 14 bases lay outside the gene matches. The CDR3 DNA sequence: TGTGCCAGCAGTGAAGCGCTTCGGGGGGGAATCTGGAGTTACGAGCAGTACTTC. Protein: CASSEALRGGIWSYEQYF.

This sequence joins TRBV3-1 (or the pseudogene TRBV3-2) and TRBJ2-1; TRBD2 agrees at 15 bases. Germline CDR1 is LGHDT and CDR2 is YNNKEL (reference sequence). This CDR3 contains 20 residues. After removal of 1 base from V and 0 bases from J, the junction contained 7 bases not matched to a gene. The CDR3 reads CASSQGTSGGAHRSYNEQFF. CDR3 in DNA: TGTGCCAGCAGCCAAGGGACTAGCGGGGGGGCTCACCGCTCCTACAATGAGCAGTTCTTC.

The J gene is TRBJ2-5, the V gene TRBV25-1, with D tentatively TRBD1 (7 bases). V was cut by 7 bases and J by 5 bases, with 17 bases left in between. This CDR3 has 14 amino acids. The V gene's germline CDR1 is MGHDK and CDR2 SYGVNS. This chain's CDR3 is CASNRGGAGETQYF. CDR3 sequence (DNA): TGTGCCAGCAACCGAGGGGGCGCGGGGGAGACCCAGTACTTC.

This clone has only a few counts. The same CDR3 is also encoded by other DNA sequences in this sample. The chain has TRBV18 and TRBJ2-7; 8 bases are a match to TRBD1. The CDR3 is made up of 14 amino acids. The V and J ends lost 3 bases and 4 bases, in that order; junction bases with no gene match: 5. Germline-derived CDR1 and CDR2 are KGHSH and LQKENI. The CDR3: CASSPGTGPYEQYF. In nucleotides, the CDR3 is TGTGCCAGCTCACCCGGGACAGGACCTTACGAGCAGTACTTC.

This clone was counted once. The chain couples TRBV3-1 (or the pseudogene TRBV3-2) to TRBJ2-7; TRBD2 matches 13 bases. The CDR3 consists of 16 residues. Germline CDR1 reads LGHDT; CDR2 reads YNNKEL (reference sequence). Trimming at V came to 4 bases and at J to 0 bases, leaving 3 bases not matched to a gene. The CDR3 DNA sequence: TGTGCCAGCAGCCCCGGACTAGCGGGAGTCTCCTACGAGCAGTACTTC. Encoded protein: CASSPGLAGVSYEQYF.

This clone has just one count. V gene TRBV7-3 combines with J gene TRBJ2-1, with D uncertain. The ends were cut back, 5 bases at V and 5 bases at J, with 10 bases in the middle. The CDR3 has 13 amino acids. The germline V gene has CDR1 SGHTA and CDR2 FQGTGA. CDR3 sequence reads: CASSTTQNNEQFF. CDR3 nucleotide sequence: TGTGCCAGCAGCACTACACAAAACAATGAGCAGTTCTTC. The entire variable domain, with the rest obtained from reference TRBV7-3 and TRBJ2-1, is as follows: GAGVSQTPSNKVTEKGKYVELRCDPISGHTALYWYRQSLGQGPEFLIYFQGTGAADDSGLPNDRFFAVRPEGSVSTLKIQRTERGDSAVYLCASSTTQNNEQFFGPGTRLTVL.

The chain uses TRBV7-9 and TRBJ2-2; D unclear. V lost 1 base and J 2 bases, leaving 5 bases between the germline ends. Looked up from germline, CDR1 is SEHNR and CDR2 is FQNEAQ (reference sequence). The CDR3 consists of 14 residues. The CDR3 loop reads CASSLVANTGELFF. The CDR3 DNA reads TGTGCCAGCAGCTTAGTGGCTAACACCGGGGAGCTGTTTTTT.

Only a few counts were recorded for this clone. The V call is TRBV11-3, the J call TRBJ2-2; 7 bases fit TRBD2. The CDR3 consists of 14 residues. Trimming cost V 2 bases and J 3 bases; bases outside gene matches: 0. The germline CDR1 and CDR2 sequences are SGHNT and YENEEA. CDR3 sequence (DNA): TGTGCCAGCAGCTTACTAGCGGACACCGGGGAGCTGTTTTTT. Protein: CASSLLADTGELFF. The entire variable domain, with the rest obtained from reference TRBV11-3 and TRBJ2-2, is as follows: EAGVVQSPRYKIIEKKQPVAFWCNPISGHNTLYWYLQNLGQGPELLIRYENEEAVDDSQLPKDRFSAERLKGVDSTLKIQPAELGDSAVYLCASSLLADTGELFFGEGSRLTVL.

This chain connects TRBV5-1 to TRBJ1-1; the D gene is possibly TRBD1 (5 bases). This CDR3 has 14 amino acids. The germline V and J ends were trimmed by 0 bases and 1 base, with 7 bases remaining between them. The germline V gene encodes CDR1 SGHRS and CDR2 YFSETQ. The CDR3 spells CASSLAGRNTEAFF. CDR3 sequence (DNA): TGCGCCAGCAGCTTGGCAGGGCGGAACACTGAAGCTTTCTTT.

The chain carries TRBV7-2 and TRBJ1-1, with a tentative D call TRBD1 (6 bases). The CDR3 is 15 residues long. Germline V lookup: CDR1 SGHTA, CDR2 FQGNSA. Trimming stripped 5 bases from V and 6 bases from J, with 19 bases between. In DNA form, the CDR3 reads TGTGCCAGCAGCCCCTTCCCACAGGGCGGGCCTGAAGCTTTCTTT. Its protein is CASSPFPQGGPEAFF.

J is TRBJ1-2 and V is TRBV5-1; TRBD1 agrees at 7 bases. CDR1 and CDR2 (germline): SGHRS, YFSETQ. The CDR3 consists of 12 residues. V lost 4 bases, J lost 5 bases, and 2 bases stayed unmatched. In DNA, the CDR3 is TGCGCCAGCAGCGGGACAGTTTATGGCTACACCTTC. This encodes CASSGTVYGYTF. Drawing the rest from reference TRBV5-1 and TRBJ1-2, the complete variable domain is KAGVTQTPRYLIKTRGQQVTLSCSPISGHRSVSWYQQTPGQGLQFLFEYFSETQRNKGNFPGRFSGRQFSNSRSEMNVSTLELGDSALYLCASSGTVYGYTFGSGTRLTVV.

The gene calls are TRBV18 and TRBJ2-3; TRBD1 matches 7 bases. Germline V gene lookup returns CDR1 KGHSH and CDR2 LQKENI. The CDR3 totals 14 residues. J gave up 8 bases and V 0 bases, and 5 bases lay outside the gene matches. This CDR3 is CASSPPGGGGTQYF. CDR3 nucleotide sequence: TGTGCCAGCTCACCACCAGGGGGCGGCGGTACGCAGTATTTT.

This clone has a single count. The gene calls are TRBV5-8 and TRBJ1-2; 9 bases match TRBD1. This CDR3 has 14 amino acids. Per the germline V gene, CDR1 is SGHTS and CDR2 is YDEGEE. With 7 bases clipped from V and 2 bases from J, the junction kept 6 bases outside the gene matches. For the CDR3, the DNA is TGTGCCAGCGATACAGGGGGCCAAAACTATGGCTACACCTTC. It translates to CASDTGGQNYGYTF.